These 32 T cell receptor beta chains were sequenced from one sample in a study of circulating CD8 cells and anti-PD-1 response in melanoma. Sorting of live CD3+CD8+TCRalphabeta+ cells by PD-1 and/or TIGIT gave four subsets. Each library started from roughly 15 ng of total RNA using the QIAseq Immune Repertoire TCR panel. One entry per CDR3 protein results from TCRdb running MiXCR on the reads. The table has 450 or so distinct CDR3 sequences, about 4.8% seen once. The source was CD8+ T cells from PBMCs, collected at baseline or after one month of anti-PD-1 therapy (not recorded which). These receptor sequences come from a human donor with melanoma.

This clonotype qualifies as large (0.1 to 1%). The chain couples TRBV27 to TRBJ2-1; 12 nucleotides line up with TRBD2. The germline V gene encodes CDR1 MNHEY and CDR2 SMNVEV (reference sequence). This CDR3 contains 17 residues. J gave up 10 bases and V 0 bases, and 10 bases lay outside the gene matches. The CDR3 loop is CASSLSTGLAGPGEQFF. CDR3 nucleotide sequence: TGTGCCAGCAGTTTATCGACTGGACTAGCGGGGCCTGGCGAGCAGTTCTTC.

This clonotype is large (0.1 to 1%). The chain has TRBV19 and TRBJ2-1, with TRBD1 matching 9 bases. V was pared by 6 bases and J by 3 bases, with 6 bases of the junction left unmatched. The CDR3 spans 15 residues. The germline V gene has CDR1 LNHDA and CDR2 SQIVND (reference sequence). The CDR3 DNA reads as TGTGCCAGTAGCCCGACAGGGGGTAGCTACAATGAGCAGTTCTTC. It encodes CASSPTGGSYNEQFF.

This clonotype is medium-sized within its sample. This may be a read error, as it is one base from a much larger clone. The chain uses TRBV7-2 and TRBJ2-7; D is uncertain. The germline gives CDR1 SGHTA, CDR2 FQGNSA. The germline V and J ends were trimmed by 3 bases and 11 bases, with 14 bases remaining between them. The CDR3 loop spans 12 amino acids. CDR3 nucleotide sequence: TGTGCCAGCAGCTTTGCGCTTGTGTTAAAGTACTTC. As protein: CASSFALVLKYF. The full variable domain, with the rest looked up from reference TRBV7-2 and TRBJ2-7, is GAGVSQSPSNKVTEKGKDVELRCDPISGHTALYWYRQSLGQGLEFLIYFQGNSAPDKSGLPSDRFSAERTGGSVSTLTIQRTQQEDSAVYLCASSFALVLKYFGPGTRLTVT.

This clonotype is large (0.1 to 1%). The V call is TRBV20-1, the J call TRBJ1-2, with no clear D. Trimming cost V 0 bases and J 0 bases, with 11 bases left between them. The germline V gene has CDR1 DFQATT and CDR2 SNEGSKA (reference sequence). This CDR3 spans 15 amino acids. CDR3 amino acids: CSARDVAGANYGYTF. CDR3 DNA sequence: TGCAGTGCTAGAGATGTAGCGGGTGCTAACTATGGCTACACCTTC.

This clonotype is termed large. The chain combines TRBV6-5 with TRBJ2-1; D might be TRBD2 (5 bases). CDR1 is MNHEY, CDR2 SVGAGI, per germline. The CDR3 length is 14 residues. V lost 11 bases and J lost 3, with 17 bases in between. As DNA, the CDR3 is TGTGCCGTCCTAGCCCCTCCTTTCTACAATGAGCAGTTCTTC. Encoded protein: CAVLAPPFYNEQFF.

This clonotype is large (0.1 to 1%). This chain connects TRBV10-3 to TRBJ2-3; D is possibly TRBD1 (6 bases). The length of the CDR3 is 16 residues. V was shortened by 0 bases and J by 4 bases, with 14 bases between the two germline ends. The germline V gene has CDR1 ENHRY and CDR2 SYGVKD. The CDR3 sequence: CAISESRGSGADTQYF. Here the CDR3 DNA reads TGTGCCATCAGTGAGTCTAGGGGGAGCGGCGCAGATACGCAGTATTTT.

Within the sample, this clonotype is large. This chain links TRBV4-1 with TRBJ2-7; D is ambiguous. Per germline, CDR1 MGHRA and CDR2 YSYEKL. V dropped 5 bases and J dropped 5 bases, with 13 bases sitting between them. The CDR3 consists of 13 residues. The CDR3 coding sequence is TGCGCCAGCAGCTTCGCTATATCCCACGAGCAGTACTTC. Its translation: CASSFAISHEQYF.

This clonotype is classed as large. V is TRBV29-1 and J is TRBJ2-7, with 12 bases matching TRBD2. The CDR3 has 11 amino acids. Germline CDR1 reads SQVTM; CDR2 reads ANQGSEA. After removal of 7 bases from V and 6 bases from J, the junction contained 1 base not matched to a gene. CDR3 sequence reads: CSGTSGIEQYF. For the CDR3, the DNA is TGCAGCGGGACTAGCGGGATCGAGCAGTACTTC.

In this sample, this clonotype is large. This chain joins TRBV10-3 and TRBJ2-5, with 7 bases fitting TRBD2. Germline V CDR1 and CDR2: ENHRY, SYGVKD. The CDR3 is 16 residues long. V lost 0 bases and J lost 1; bases outside the gene matches: 5. CDR3 sequence reads: CAISESDLAVQETQYF. The CDR3 coding sequence is TGTGCCATCAGTGAGTCGGACCTAGCGGTCCAAGAGACCCAGTACTTC.

The V call is TRBV19, the J call TRBJ1-5, with 9 bases matching TRBD1. This CDR3 spans 14 amino acids. Per the germline V gene, CDR1 is LNHDA and CDR2 is SQIVND (reference sequence). J gave up 12 bases and V 4 bases, and 10 bases lay outside the gene matches. The CDR3 loop reads CASSSTGGPEIQHF. In nucleotides, the CDR3 is TGTGCCAGTAGTAGCACAGGGGGCCCGGAGATCCAGCATTTT.

This clonotype was observed a handful of times. A much larger clone sits a single nucleotide away, making a read error possible. V usage is TRBV20-1 and J usage is TRBJ1-6, with D unresolved. The CDR3 extends over 14 amino acids. Germline CDR1 reads DFQATT; CDR2 reads SNEGSKA (reference sequence). V gave up 0 bases and J gave up 10 bases, with 13 bases separating them. This chain's CDR3 is CSARDRRESSPLHF. CDR3 DNA: TGCAGTGCTAGAGATAGGCGGGAAAGCTCACCCCTCCACTTT.

This chain uses TRBV27 with TRBJ2-6, with 8 nucleotides matching TRBD1. With 10 bases clipped from V and 5 bases from J, the junction kept 7 bases outside the gene matches. This CDR3 is built from 14 residues. CDR1 is MNHEY, CDR2 SMNVEV, per germline (reference sequence). This CDR3 is CATVDRERANVLTF. DNA of the CDR3: TGTGCCACCGTGGACAGGGAAAGGGCCAACGTCCTGACTTTC.

This clonotype is categorized as large (0.1 to 1%). The chain couples TRBV19 to TRBJ2-2, with 8 nucleotides matching TRBD2. V lost 5 bases and J lost 6; bases outside the gene matches: 11. This CDR3 has 16 residues. From germline, CDR1 is LNHDA and CDR2 SQIVND (reference sequence). CDR3 sequence (DNA): TGTGCCAGTAGTCCAGCGGGGGAGATGAATGCCGGGGAGCTGTTTTTT. Its protein product is CASSPAGEMNAGELFF.

This clonotype is medium-sized in the sample. V usage is TRBV19 and J usage is TRBJ2-7; D is ambiguous. The CDR3 runs to 14 residues. Deletions cut 4 bases from V and 3 bases from J, with 13 bases between. Germline-derived CDR1 and CDR2 are LNHDA and SQIVND (reference sequence). The DNA for the CDR3 is TGTGCCAGTAGTACTGGGGTTCGCTTCTACGAGCAGTACTTC. Translating gives CASSTGVRFYEQYF.

By sample share, this clonotype is large. The chain recombines TRBV10-3 with TRBJ2-7; D is perhaps TRBD2 (5 bases). This CDR3 region has 12 residues. The germline gives CDR1 ENHRY, CDR2 SYGVKD. V lost 3 bases and J 4 bases, leaving 7 bases between the germline ends. The CDR3 DNA is TGTGCCATCAGTGATGGAGGATACGAGCAGTACTTC. This encodes CAISDGGYEQYF.

In its sample, this clonotype is large. The chain has TRBV7-9 and TRBJ2-2; no reliable D call. Per germline, CDR1 SEHNR and CDR2 FQNEAQ (reference sequence). The CDR3 consists of 13 residues. V lost 4 bases and J lost 1, with 4 bases in between. CDR3 loop: CASSSMNTGELFF. The CDR3 DNA sequence: TGTGCCAGCAGCTCCATGAACACCGGGGAGCTGTTTTTT.

By share of the sample, this clonotype is large. The chain is built from TRBV27 and TRBJ2-5; D is perhaps TRBD1 (6 bases). The CDR3 contains 14 residues. V dropped 5 bases and J dropped 2 bases, with 12 bases sitting between them. Germline V gene lookup returns CDR1 MNHEY and CDR2 SMNVEV (reference sequence). CDR3 protein: CASSPRQAQETQYF. DNA for the CDR3: TGTGCCAGCAGTCCCCGACAGGCGCAAGAGACCCAGTACTTC.

CDR3 protein: CASSPRTSGYPYEQYF. As DNA, the CDR3 is TGTGCCAGCAGCCCGCGGACTAGCGGATACCCCTACGAGCAGTACTTC. The V call is TRBV7-3, the J call TRBJ2-7; 10 bases align to TRBD2. With 5 bases clipped from V and 2 bases from J, the junction kept 9 bases outside the gene matches. Germline V gives CDR1 SGHTA, CDR2 FQGTGA. The CDR3 has 16 amino acids.

This clonotype is judged large. J is TRBJ2-7 and V is TRBV28, with 8 bases identical to TRBD1. Losses at the gene ends were 8 bases for V and 2 bases for J; bases not matched to a gene: 11. From germline, CDR1 is MDHEN and CDR2 SYDVKM. This CDR3 comprises 15 residues. This chain's CDR3 is CASGTGTGFPYEQYF. As DNA, the CDR3 is TGTGCCAGCGGAACCGGGACAGGTTTCCCCTACGAGCAGTACTTC.

This clonotype ranks as large (0.1 to 1%). This chain connects TRBV4-1 to TRBJ2-1, with 7 bases lining up with TRBD2. V was clipped by 3 bases and J by 4 bases; unmatched bases: 6. Germline V gives CDR1 MGHRA, CDR2 YSYEKL. The CDR3 is made up of 15 amino acids. The CDR3 here is CASSHLDGGYNEQFF. Here the CDR3 DNA reads TGCGCCAGCAGCCATCTGGACGGGGGGTACAATGAGCAGTTCTTC.

This clonotype is medium-sized by share. The genes are TRBV27 and TRBJ2-7, with D unclear. V lost 8 bases and J lost 0, with 14 bases in between. CDR3 length equals 14 residues. CDR1 is MNHEY and CDR2 is SMNVEV in the germline V gene (reference sequence). The CDR3 sequence: CASRLTTSSYEQYF. DNA of the CDR3: TGTGCCAGCCGTCTAACCACGAGCTCCTACGAGCAGTACTTC.

By share, this clonotype counts as large. The V and J genes are TRBV28 and TRBJ2-7; 7 positions agree with TRBD1. The length of the CDR3 is 15 residues. V was clipped by 4 bases and J by 1 base; unmatched bases: 7. Germline assignment: CDR1 MDHEN and CDR2 SYDVKM. The CDR3 sequence is CASSWDSASSYEQYF. DNA of the CDR3: TGTGCCAGCAGTTGGGACAGCGCCTCTTCCTACGAGCAGTACTTC.

The table lists this clonotype with a few counts. The chain carries TRBV19 and TRBJ1-1; D unresolved. The germline gives CDR1 LNHDA, CDR2 SQIVND (reference sequence). V was shortened by 2 bases and J by 8 bases, with 9 bases between the two germline ends. This CDR3 has 12 residues. CDR3 nucleotides: TGTGCCAGTAGTATAAGTCGGCGAGAAGCTTTCTTT. Its protein product is CASSISRREAFF.

This clonotype is categorized as large. J is TRBJ2-4 and V is TRBV4-2; 7 bases map to TRBD1. The germline gives CDR1 LGHNA, CDR2 YNFKEQ. Trimming cost V 1 base and J 3 bases; bases outside gene matches: 6. This CDR3 has 16 residues. The chain's CDR3 is CASSQGDSMVKNIQYF. The DNA of the CDR3 is TGTGCCAGCAGCCAAGGGGACAGCATGGTCAAAAACATTCAGTACTTC.

By share of the sample, this clonotype is large. J is TRBJ2-7 and V is TRBV25-1; D unresolved. Germline CDR1 and CDR2: MGHDK and SYGVNS. V lost 6 bases and J 2 bases, leaving 8 bases between the germline ends. The CDR3 has 12 residues. In DNA, the CDR3 is TGTGCCAGCAGCACCAATCCCTACGAGCAGTACTTC. Protein product: CASSTNPYEQYF.

This clonotype is deemed medium-sized (0.01 to 0.1%). The chain recombines TRBV5-1 with TRBJ2-7; 7 bases match TRBD2. CDR1 and CDR2 (germline): SGHRS, YFSETQ. The CDR3 totals 12 residues. With 6 bases clipped from V and 5 bases from J, the junction kept 5 bases outside the gene matches. The CDR3 nucleotides are TGCGCCAGCACGTGGGGAGGGCACGAGCAGTACTTC. Translation gives CASTWGGHEQYF. The full variable domain, in which reference TRBV5-1 and TRBJ2-7 provide the parts outside the CDR3, is KAGVTQTPRYLIKTRGQQVTLSCSPISGHRSVSWYQQTPGQGLQFLFEYFSETQRNKGNFPGRFSGRQFSNSRSEMNVSTLELGDSALYLCASTWGGHEQYFGPGTRLTVT.

This clonotype was counted once. One end of the junction does not line up with germline, which may come from a read error. The chain couples TRBV19 to TRBJ2-1, with TRBD2 matching over 9 bases. Per the germline V gene, CDR1 is LNHDA and CDR2 is SQIVND (reference sequence). CDR3 size: 15 residues. The CDR3 DNA reads TGTGCCTGTAGTATGCGGGGGGGCGTCTACAACGAGCAGTTCTTC. Translation: CACSMRGGVYNEQFF.

This clonotype is judged large. The chain recombines TRBV19 with TRBJ2-1; the D is unclear. V was clipped by 3 bases and J by 7 bases, with 7 bases between them. CDR1 LNHDA and CDR2 SQIVND come from the germline V gene (reference sequence). This CDR3 region has 12 residues. The CDR3 bases are TGTGCCAGTAGTATTGGAACGAATGAGCAGTTCTTC. Protein sequence: CASSIGTNEQFF.

Relative to its sample, this clonotype is large (0.1 to 1%). The rearrangement uses TRBV25-1 and TRBJ2-6, with D unresolved. There are 14 residues in the CDR3. The V end was cut by 7 bases, the J end by 0 bases, with 7 bases between. In germline, CDR1 is MGHDK, CDR2 SYGVNS. The CDR3 here is CASKESSGANVLTF. CDR3 sequence (DNA): TGTGCCAGCAAGGAGAGCTCTGGGGCCAACGTCCTGACTTTC.

In its sample, this clonotype is large. The rearrangement uses TRBV6-1 and TRBJ2-1; 8 positions match TRBD1. In germline, CDR1 is MNHNS, CDR2 SASEGT. This CDR3 is built from 15 residues. J gave up 0 bases and V 7 bases, and 5 bases lay outside the gene matches. The CDR3 reads CASKKGTGSYNEQFF. In DNA form, the CDR3 reads TGTGCCAGCAAGAAAGGGACAGGCTCCTACAATGAGCAGTTCTTC.

By sample fraction, this clonotype is medium-sized. A much larger clone differs by one base, so this may be a read error. This chain uses TRBV11-3 with TRBJ2-1; D is undetermined. Germline loops: CDR1 SGHNT, CDR2 YENEEA. V gave up 1 base and J gave up 9 bases, with 10 bases separating them. This CDR3 is built from 13 residues. The CDR3 DNA follows: TGTGCCAGCAGCTTAGGGGCCTGGGCTGAGCAGTTCTTC. Translated: CASSLGAWAEQFF.

This chain connects TRBV25-1 to TRBJ2-2, with 10 bases identical to TRBD1. V was clipped by 5 bases and J by 6 bases; unmatched bases: 9. The CDR3 covers 16 residues. CDR1 is MGHDK and CDR2 is SYGVNS in the germline V gene. The CDR3, as DNA: TGTGCCAGCAGTTACGACAGGGGGCTTCAAGCCGGGGAGCTGTTTTTT. This gives the protein CASSYDRGLQAGELFF.